This TCR beta chain was recorded in a study of blood T cell repertoires in COVID-19. Study summary: The samples span acute and convalescent COVID-19 from the United States, Italy and Spain. The cDNA or gDNA used as material had been derived from T cells, B-cell-depleted T cells, or PBMCs.

Authors' analysis steps: By means of reference gene primer amplification, nucleated cell counts were estimated. This table comes from immunoSEQ multiplex PCR, and its TCRdb copy is limited to in-frame clones, with some not included. V and J calls and clone size are given by that table; D and trimming were obtained from the DNA. The table has some 120,000 clones, around 83% seen once. The germline V and J ends were trimmed by 4 bases and 10 bases, with 14 bases remaining between them. The CDR3 is made up of 12 amino acids. Germline loops: CDR1 SGDLS, CDR2 YYNGEE. Sequences were obtained from peripheral blood. The clonotype comes from a man older than 75 with active or convalescent COVID-19. The chain uses TRBV9 and TRBJ1-2, with a possible D match to TRBD1 (5 bases). The CDR3 spells CASSIQGSAYTF. CDR3 DNA sequence: TGTGCCAGCAGCATCCAGGGTTCGGCCTACACCTTC.